Below, 8 T cell receptor beta chains from the same sample are listed, as sequenced in a study of blood T cell repertoires in COVID-19. The data were produced by immunoSEQ multiplex PCR, yet TCRdb's version contains in-frame clones alone and is incomplete. The table has 200,000 to 300,000 clones, about 86% seen once. Sequencing was performed on peripheral blood. These receptors all stem from a woman at least 80 years old with acute or convalescent COVID-19.

This chain links TRBV6-5 with TRBJ2-5; a weak D match, TRBD1 (6 bases). With 7 bases removed from V and 5 bases from J, the gap between germline ends came to 17 bases. The germline V gene has CDR1 MNHEY and CDR2 SVGAGI. This CDR3 spans 14 amino acids. The CDR3 nucleotides read TGTGCCAGCAATGTACAGGGTCCGGGGGAGACCCAGTACTTC. Translation: CASNVQGPGETQYF.

This clone was seen many times. The chain recombines TRBV6-5 with TRBJ1-6; TRBD1 is a possible D gene (5 bases). The CDR3 spans 15 residues. The germline V gene has CDR1 MNHEY and CDR2 SVGAGI. Trimming removed 0 bases from V and 7 bases from J, with 10 bases in between. The CDR3 spells CASSYSKTANSPLHF. CDR3 in DNA: TGTGCCAGCAGTTACTCGAAGACAGCCAATTCACCCCTCCACTTT.

The rearrangement links TRBV29-1 to TRBJ1-3, with no clear D. Germline lookup yields CDR1 SQVTM and CDR2 ANQGSEA. This CDR3 has 11 amino acids. Trimming pared 2 bases from V and 3 bases from J, leaving 2 bases between. Here the CDR3 reads CSVEHGNTIYF. CDR3 coding DNA: TGCAGCGTTGAACATGGAAACACCATATATTTT.

This rearrangement joins TRBV6-1 to TRBJ1-2; D may be TRBD1 (5 bases). V gave up 1 base and J gave up 7 bases, with 7 bases separating them. Germline CDR1 reads MNHNS; CDR2 reads SASEGT. This CDR3 region has 12 residues. The CDR3 is CASSEERGGYTF. In nucleotides, the CDR3 is TGTGCCAGCAGTGAAGAAAGGGGTGGCTACACCTTC.

This chain connects TRBV12-5 to TRBJ1-1, with D tentatively TRBD1 (5 bases). Germline V gene sequence: CDR1 LGHNT, CDR2 FRNRAP. V gave up 6 bases and J gave up 2 bases, with 13 bases separating them. This CDR3 contains 14 residues. The CDR3 is CASGRGLTNTEAFF. In nucleotides, the CDR3 is TGTGCTAGTGGCCGGGGGTTAACTAACACTGAAGCTTTCTTT. Looking up the rest from reference TRBV12-5 and TRBJ1-1 gives the full variable domain: DARVTQTPRHKVTEMGQEVTMRCQPILGHNTVFWYRQTMMQGLELLAYFRNRAPLDDSGMPKDRFSAEMPDATLATLKIQPSEPRDSAVYFCASGRGLTNTEAFFGQGTRLTVV.

The V gene is TRBV7-3, the J gene TRBJ2-3, with 9 bases identical to TRBD1. Trimming removed 5 bases from V and 3 bases from J; junction bases left unmatched: 9. CDR3 length: 16 residues. Germline values: CDR1 SGHTA, CDR2 FQGTGA. CDR3 in amino acids: CASSTGQGVRTDTQYF. CDR3 coding DNA: TGTGCCAGCAGCACGGGACAGGGCGTCCGGACAGATACGCAGTATTTT.

The chain uses TRBV5-4 and TRBJ2-3; TRBD1 is a possible D gene (6 bases). The CDR3 has 13 residues. The germline V and J ends were trimmed by 3 bases and 6 bases, with 11 bases remaining between them. CDR1 is SGHNT, CDR2 YYREEE, per germline (reference sequence). Written as DNA, the CDR3 is TGTGCCAGCAGCTACGGACAGTCCGATACGCAGTATTTT. It specifies CASSYGQSDTQYF. Full variable domain (outside the CDR3, taken from reference TRBV5-4 and TRBJ2-3): ETGVTQSPTHLIKTRGQQVTLRCSSQSGHNTVSWYQQALGQGPQFIFQYYREEENGRGNFPPRFSGLQFPNYSSELNVNALELDDSALYLCASSYGQSDTQYFGPGTRLTVL.

The J gene is TRBJ1-5, the V gene TRBV19, with a tentative D call TRBD1 (5 bases). V lost 5 bases to trimming and J lost 4 bases, with 12 bases between them. CDR1 and CDR2 (germline): LNHDA, SQIVND (reference sequence). The CDR3 totals 14 residues. CDR3 nucleotides: TGTGCCAGTAGTTCAGGGATCTGGAATCAGCCCCAGCATTTT. This translates into CASSSGIWNQPQHF.